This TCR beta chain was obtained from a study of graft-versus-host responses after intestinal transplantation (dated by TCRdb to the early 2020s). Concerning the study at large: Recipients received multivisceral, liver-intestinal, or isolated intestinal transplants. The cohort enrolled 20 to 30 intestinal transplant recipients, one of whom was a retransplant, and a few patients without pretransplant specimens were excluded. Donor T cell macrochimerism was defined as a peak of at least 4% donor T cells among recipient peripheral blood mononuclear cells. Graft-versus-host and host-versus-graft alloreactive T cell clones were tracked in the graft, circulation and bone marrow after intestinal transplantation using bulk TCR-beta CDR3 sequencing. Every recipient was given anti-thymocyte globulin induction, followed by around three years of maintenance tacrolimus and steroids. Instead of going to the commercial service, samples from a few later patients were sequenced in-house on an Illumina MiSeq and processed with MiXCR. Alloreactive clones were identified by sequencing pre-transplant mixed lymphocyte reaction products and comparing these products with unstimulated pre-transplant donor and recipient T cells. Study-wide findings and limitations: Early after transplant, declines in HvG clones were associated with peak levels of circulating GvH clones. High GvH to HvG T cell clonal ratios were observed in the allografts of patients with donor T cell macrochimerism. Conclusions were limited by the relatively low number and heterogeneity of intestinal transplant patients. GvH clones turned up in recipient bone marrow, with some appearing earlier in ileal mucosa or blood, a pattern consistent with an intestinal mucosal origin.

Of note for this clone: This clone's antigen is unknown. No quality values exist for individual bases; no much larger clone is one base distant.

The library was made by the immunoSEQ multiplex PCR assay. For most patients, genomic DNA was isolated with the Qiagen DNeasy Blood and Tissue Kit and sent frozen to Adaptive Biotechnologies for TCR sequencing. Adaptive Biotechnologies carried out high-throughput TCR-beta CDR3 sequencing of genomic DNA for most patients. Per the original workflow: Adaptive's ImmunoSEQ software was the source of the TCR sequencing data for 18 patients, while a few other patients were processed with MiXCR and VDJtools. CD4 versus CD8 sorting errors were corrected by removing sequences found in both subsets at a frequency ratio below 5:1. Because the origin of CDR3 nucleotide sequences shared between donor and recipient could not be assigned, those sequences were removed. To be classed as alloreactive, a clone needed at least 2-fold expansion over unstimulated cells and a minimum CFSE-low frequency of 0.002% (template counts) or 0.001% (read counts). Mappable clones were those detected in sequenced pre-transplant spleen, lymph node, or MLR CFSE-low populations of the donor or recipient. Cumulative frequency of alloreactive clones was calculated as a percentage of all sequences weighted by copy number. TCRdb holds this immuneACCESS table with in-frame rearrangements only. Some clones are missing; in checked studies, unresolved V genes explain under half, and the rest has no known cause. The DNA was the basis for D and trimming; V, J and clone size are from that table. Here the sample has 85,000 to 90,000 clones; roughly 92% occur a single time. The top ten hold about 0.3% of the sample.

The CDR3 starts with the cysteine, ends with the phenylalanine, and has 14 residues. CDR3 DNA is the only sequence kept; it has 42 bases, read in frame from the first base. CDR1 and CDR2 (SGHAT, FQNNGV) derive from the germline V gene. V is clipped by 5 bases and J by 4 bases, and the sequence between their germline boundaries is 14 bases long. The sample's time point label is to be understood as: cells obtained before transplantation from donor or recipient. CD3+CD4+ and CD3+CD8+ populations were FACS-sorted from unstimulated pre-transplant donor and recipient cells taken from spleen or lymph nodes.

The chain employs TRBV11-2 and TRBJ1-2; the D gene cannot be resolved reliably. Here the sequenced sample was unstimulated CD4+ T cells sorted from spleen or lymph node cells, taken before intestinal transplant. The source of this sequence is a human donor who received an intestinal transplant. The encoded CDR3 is CASSLGPGSYGYTF. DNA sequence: TGTGCCAGCAGCCTAGGGCCAGGCAGCTATGGCTACACCTTC.